This TCR beta chain comes out of a study of T-cell reconstitution after alpha-beta-depleted transplantation in children. Study findings and constraints: Fresh T-cell production supplied most of the T-cell counts and diversity seen one year after transplant.

Unique molecular identifiers were incorporated when the TCRbeta library was constructed. TCRdb ran MiXCR on the PCR reads and lists one entry per CDR3 protein. The sample records 530,000 or so distinct CDR3 sequences, 25% to 30% being singletons. The CDR3 consists of 11 residues. The ends were cut back, 3 bases at V and 6 bases at J, with 6 bases in the middle. Germline CDR1 reads SNHLY; CDR2 reads FYNNEI. This clonotype was recorded a few times. The antigen remains undetermined. The clonotype comes from a boy under three years old with Wiskott-Aldrich syndrome, due to receive a stem cell transplant. V and J are TRBV2 and TRBJ2-7; D may be TRBD2 (5 bases). Sequences were derived from PBMCs, sampled before TCRalphabeta/CD19-depleted stem cell transplant. CDR3 in amino acids: CASSEEAEQYF. Written as DNA, the CDR3 is TGTGCCAGCAGTGAGGAGGCCGAGCAGTACTTC.